The 16 T cell receptor beta chains in this list originate from one sample, sequenced in a study of T cells in Graves' hyperthyroidism and ophthalmopathy. TCR beta CDR3 regions were amplified from RNA. The TCR CDR3 first-round RT-PCR relied on the HTBI primer set. TCRdb re-called the multiplex PCR reads through MiXCR, storing one row per CDR3 protein. There are 640,000 or so distinct CDR3 sequences in the sample; over 12% occur only once, and approximately 6.4% lies in the top ten. Sample: blood. The origin of the receptors is a woman younger than 35 with Graves' ophthalmopathy.

To note about this clonotype: A much larger clone differs by one base, so this may be a read error. This sequence joins TRBV20-1 and TRBJ1-6; D perhaps matches TRBD1 (6 bases). Germline V lookup: CDR1 DFQATT, CDR2 SNEGSKA (reference sequence). The CDR3 totals 14 residues. V dropped 6 bases and J dropped 8 bases, with 17 bases sitting between them. CDR3 sequence: CSAGTTGDHSPLHF. The CDR3 bases are TGCAGTGCGGGGACGACAGGAGATCATTCACCCCTCCACTTT.

This clonotype was found many times. The chain is built from TRBV5-1 and TRBJ2-7, with 8 bases lining up with TRBD2. In germline, CDR1 is SGHRS, CDR2 YFSETQ. The CDR3 spans 17 residues. The ends lost 4 bases at V and 3 bases at J; junction bases unmatched: 15. CDR3 residues: CASSHGTAGTSNYEQYF. Written as DNA, the CDR3 is TGCGCCAGCAGCCACGGGACCGCCGGGACTAGTAACTACGAGCAGTACTTC.

The chain carries TRBV20-1 and TRBJ2-1; 9 nucleotides align to TRBD2. Per germline, CDR1 DFQATT and CDR2 SNEGSKA (reference sequence). J gave up 2 bases and V 0 bases, and 5 bases lay outside the gene matches. The CDR3 has 16 amino acids. CDR3: CSARDGTSRTYNEQFF. The CDR3 nucleotides are TGCAGTGCTAGAGATGGGACTAGCAGAACCTACAATGAGCAGTTCTTC.

This clonotype was detected ten times or more. V is TRBV30 and J is TRBJ2-1, with D perhaps TRBD2 (5 bases). The CDR3 is made up of 15 amino acids. CDR1 and CDR2 from the germline V gene are GTSNPN and SVGIG (reference sequence). The germline V and J ends were trimmed by 0 bases and 0 bases, with 9 bases remaining between them. CDR3 amino acids: CAWSVRGSSYNEQFF. In DNA, the CDR3 is TGTGCCTGGAGTGTACGAGGGAGCTCCTACAATGAGCAGTTCTTC. The full variable domain, rest sourced from reference TRBV30 and TRBJ2-1, is SQTIHQWPATLVQPVGSPLSLECTVEGTSNPNLYWYRQAAGRGLQLLFYSVGIGQISSEVPQNLSASRPQDRQFILSSKKLLLSDSGFYLCAWSVRGSSYNEQFFGPGTRLTVL.

This clonotype appeared a few times. The V gene is TRBV6-6, the J gene TRBJ2-7; a possible D gene is TRBD1 (5 bases). In germline, CDR1 is MNHNY, CDR2 SVGAGI (reference sequence). This CDR3 region has 15 residues. Trimming left V 2 bases short and J 6 bases short, with 17 bases between. Written as DNA, the CDR3 is TGTGCCAGCAGTTACGGAAAGGGGCGATCCCGCGAGCAGTACTTC. Protein product: CASSYGKGRSREQYF.

In its sample, this clonotype was seen many times. The V and J genes are TRBV18 and TRBJ2-7; D is ambiguous. This CDR3 is built from 14 residues. Germline V gene data show CDR1 as KGHSH and CDR2 as LQKENI. Between the trimmed V and J ends, which lost 3 bases and 2 bases, there was a span of 11 bases. In DNA, the CDR3 is TGTGCCAGCTCACCGGTGTCAGACCCCTACGAGCAGTACTTC. Translation: CASSPVSDPYEQYF.

This clonotype was seen only once. The V and J genes are TRBV24-1 and TRBJ2-6; a possible D gene is TRBD2 (7 bases). CDR1 and CDR2 (germline): KGHDR, SFDVKD. The CDR3 has 19 amino acids. Trimming removed 5 bases at V and 3 bases at J, with 22 bases between. In nucleotides, the CDR3 is TGTGCCACCAGTGGGAGAGGGGGAGGGCCACCATTTGGGGCCAACGTCCTGACTTTC. This gives the protein CATSGRGGGPPFGANVLTF.

This clonotype was seen repeatedly, ten times or more. The chain recombines TRBV3-1 with TRBJ1-1; D unresolved. Germline-derived CDR1 and CDR2 are LGHDT and YNNKEL (reference sequence). The CDR3 is 13 amino acids. With 0 bases removed from V and 7 bases from J, the gap between germline ends came to 9 bases. DNA of the CDR3: TGTGCCAGCAGCCAAGATCTCCTGATTGAAGCTTTCTTT. It translates to CASSQDLLIEAFF.

This clonotype has only one observation. V usage is TRBV7-3 and J usage is TRBJ2-1; 9 bases line up with TRBD2. Germline V CDR1 and CDR2: SGHTA, FQGTGA. V lost 3 bases and J lost 2; bases outside the gene matches: 5. The CDR3 sequence is 16 residues long. The CDR3 reads CASSFSGSGAYNEQFF. Written as DNA, the CDR3 is TGTGCCAGCAGCTTTAGCGGGAGCGGAGCCTACAATGAGCAGTTCTTC.

This clonotype was seen ten or more times. The CDR3 DNA is TGCAGCGTTTACCCTTCTTCGAACACTGAAGCTTTCTTT. It codes for CSVYPSSNTEAFF. The chain is built from TRBV29-1 and TRBJ1-1; D is ambiguous. Trimming took 5 bases from V and 1 from J, leaving 11 bases between them. The CDR3 sequence is 13 residues long. Looked up from germline, CDR1 is SQVTM and CDR2 is ANQGSEA.

This clonotype was detected ten times or more. This chain connects TRBV6-2 or TRBV6-3 to TRBJ1-5, with D perhaps TRBD1 (5 bases). The germline V gene has CDR1 MNHEY and CDR2 SVGEGT. This CDR3 has 19 residues. Trimming stripped 3 bases from V and 0 bases from J, with 21 bases between. The CDR3 protein is CASSYPPLPQEDSNQPQHF. The CDR3 nucleotides read TGTGCCAGCAGTTATCCCCCCCTACCACAGGAGGATAGCAATCAGCCCCAGCATTTT.

This clonotype was detected only a few times. V and J are TRBV24-1 and TRBJ2-1, with 7 bases lining up with TRBD2. Germline V CDR1 and CDR2: KGHDR, SFDVKD. The V gene end was trimmed by 8 bases and the J gene end by 8 bases; junction bases not matched to a gene: 11. The CDR3 length is 14 residues. The CDR3 nucleotides read TGTGCCACCAAGGAGGGAGGGTTGTACGATGAGCAGTTCTTC. Its protein is CATKEGGLYDEQFF.

This clonotype was detected a few times. J is TRBJ1-5 and V is TRBV19; D unresolved. V was pared by 0 bases and J by 4 bases, with 7 bases between. CDR3 length: 14 residues. CDR1 and CDR2 from the germline V gene are LNHDA and SQIVND (reference sequence). CDR3 protein: CASSIDQGNQPQHF. The CDR3 DNA follows: TGTGCCAGTAGTATAGATCAAGGGAATCAGCCCCAGCATTTT.

The V and J genes are TRBV6-2 or TRBV6-3 and TRBJ1-6, with D possibly matching TRBD1 (5 bases). The germline CDR1 and CDR2 sequences are MNHEY and SVGEGT. The V and J ends lost 2 bases and 0 bases respectively, with 14 bases between them. The CDR3 totals 18 residues. CDR3 loop: CASSYGSRASSYNSPLHF. The CDR3 DNA reads TGTGCCAGCAGTTACGGGTCCAGGGCAAGCTCCTATAATTCACCCCTCCACTTT.

This clonotype showed up just a few times. The chain couples TRBV5-1 to TRBJ2-7, with 10 bases aligning to TRBD1. The V gene's germline CDR1 is SGHRS and CDR2 YFSETQ. V lost 5 bases to trimming and J lost 5 bases; unmatched junction nucleotides: 10. The CDR3 length is 15 residues. The CDR3 DNA follows: TGCGCCAGCAGACCATCCGGGACAGGGGTCAACGAGCAGTACTTC. This codes for CASRPSGTGVNEQYF.

Many counts were recorded for this clonotype. The genes are TRBV3-1 and TRBJ1-5, with D possibly TRBD1 on 5 matching bases. Germline CDR1 reads LGHDT; CDR2 reads YNNKEL (reference sequence). The CDR3 is 15 amino acids. V gave up 1 base and J gave up 4 bases, with 11 bases separating them. The CDR3 sequence is CASSQVTGVNQPQHF. CDR3 DNA: TGTGCCAGCAGCCAAGTTACAGGTGTTAATCAGCCCCAGCATTTT.